This TCR beta chain came from a study of CD8 T cells in ankylosing spondylitis. Study-wide results and limits: Ankylosing spondylitis blood seemed to carry a telltale TCR beta motif made of several highly homologous variants.

This clonotype was seen more than once but under ten times. Its antigen is unknown. V lost 2 bases to trimming and J lost 1 base, with 8 bases between them. The CDR3 covers 14 residues. Germline assignment: CDR1 DFQATT and CDR2 SNEGSKA (reference sequence). TCRdb reanalysed the 5' RACE reads using MiXCR and keeps one entry per CDR3 protein. The sample yields 100,000 or so distinct CDR3 sequences, 9% seen once. V is TRBV20-1 and J is TRBJ2-2; weak D call: TRBD1 (5 bases). The sample comprised blood, either unsorted or a sorted T cell fraction (not recorded which). The sequence came from a male donor with ankylosing spondylitis. The chain's CDR3 is CSARRGRNTGELFF. The CDR3 DNA is TGCAGTGCTAGAAGGGGCCGGAACACCGGGGAGCTGTTTTTT.